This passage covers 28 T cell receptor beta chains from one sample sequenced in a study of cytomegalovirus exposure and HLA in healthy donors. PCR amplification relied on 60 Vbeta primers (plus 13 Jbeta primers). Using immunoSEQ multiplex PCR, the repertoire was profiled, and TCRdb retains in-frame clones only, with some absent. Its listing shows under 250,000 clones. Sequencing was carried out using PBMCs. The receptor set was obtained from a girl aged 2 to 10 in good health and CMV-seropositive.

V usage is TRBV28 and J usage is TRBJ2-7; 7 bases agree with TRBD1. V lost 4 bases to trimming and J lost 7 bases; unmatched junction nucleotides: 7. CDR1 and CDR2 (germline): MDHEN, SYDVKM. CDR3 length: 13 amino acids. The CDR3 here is CASSWGQYREQYF. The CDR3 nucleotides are TGTGCCAGCAGTTGGGGACAGTACAGGGAGCAGTACTTC.

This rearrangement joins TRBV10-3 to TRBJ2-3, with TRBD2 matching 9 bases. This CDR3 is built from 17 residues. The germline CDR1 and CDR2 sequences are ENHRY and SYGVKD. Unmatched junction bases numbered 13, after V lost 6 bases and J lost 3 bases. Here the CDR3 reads CAIRGVVAGEGTDTQYF. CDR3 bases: TGTGCCATCAGAGGAGTCGTAGCGGGAGAGGGGACAGATACGCAGTATTTT.

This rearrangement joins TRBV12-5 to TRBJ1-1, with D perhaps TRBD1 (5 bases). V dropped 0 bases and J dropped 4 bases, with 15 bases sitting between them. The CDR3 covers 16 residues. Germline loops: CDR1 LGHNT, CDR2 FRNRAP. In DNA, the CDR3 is TGTGCTAGTGGTTTGGTACGGCGAGGGAGGGGCACTGAAGCTTTCTTT. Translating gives CASGLVRRGRGTEAFF.

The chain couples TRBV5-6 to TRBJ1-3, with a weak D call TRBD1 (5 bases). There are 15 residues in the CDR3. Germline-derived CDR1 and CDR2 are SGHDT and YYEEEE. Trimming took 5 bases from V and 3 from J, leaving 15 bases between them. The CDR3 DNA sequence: TGTGCCAGCAGTACCCCGGGACTGAATGGAAACACCATATATTTT. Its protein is CASSTPGLNGNTIYF.

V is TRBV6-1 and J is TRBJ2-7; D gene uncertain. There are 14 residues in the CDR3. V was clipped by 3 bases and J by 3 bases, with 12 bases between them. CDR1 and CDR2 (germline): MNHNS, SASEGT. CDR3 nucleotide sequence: TGTGCCAGCAGTGAGATGGGCCAGTTCTACGAGCAGTACTTC. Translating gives CASSEMGQFYEQYF.

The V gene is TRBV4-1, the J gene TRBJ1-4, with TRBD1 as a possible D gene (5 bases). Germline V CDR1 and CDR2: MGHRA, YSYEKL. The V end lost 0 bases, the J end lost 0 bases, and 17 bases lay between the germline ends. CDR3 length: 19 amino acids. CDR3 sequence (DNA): TGCGCCAGCAGCCAAGAAAAAGGGGCACACCAGTCAACTAATGAAAAACTGTTTTTT. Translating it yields CASSQEKGAHQSTNEKLFF.

The CDR3 region is CARDRLADSTDTQYF. The CDR3, as DNA: TGTGCCAGAGACCGACTAGCGGATAGCACAGATACGCAGTATTTT. The chain recombines TRBV19 with TRBJ2-3; 9 bases align to TRBD2. Germline loops: CDR1 LNHDA, CDR2 SQIVND (reference sequence). The CDR3 is 15 residues long. V trimming: 9 bases; J trimming: 0 bases; junction bases outside the gene matches: 7.

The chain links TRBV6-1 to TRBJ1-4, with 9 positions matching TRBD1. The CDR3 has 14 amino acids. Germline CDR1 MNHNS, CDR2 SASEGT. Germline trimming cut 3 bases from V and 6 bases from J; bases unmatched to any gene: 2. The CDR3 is CASSEGTGYEKLFF. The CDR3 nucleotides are TGTGCCAGCAGTGAGGGGACAGGGTATGAAAAACTGTTTTTT.

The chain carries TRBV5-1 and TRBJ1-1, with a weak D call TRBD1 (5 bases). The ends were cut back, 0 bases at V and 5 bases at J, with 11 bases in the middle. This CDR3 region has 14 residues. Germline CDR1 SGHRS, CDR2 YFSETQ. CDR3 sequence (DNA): TGCGCCAGCAGCTTGGAGTGGGGGGGTACTGAAGCTTTCTTT. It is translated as CASSLEWGGTEAFF. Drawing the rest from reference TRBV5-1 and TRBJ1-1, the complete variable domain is KAGVTQTPRYLIKTRGQQVTLSCSPISGHRSVSWYQQTPGQGLQFLFEYFSETQRNKGNFPGRFSGRQFSNSRSEMNVSTLELGDSALYLCASSLEWGGTEAFFGQGTRLTVV.

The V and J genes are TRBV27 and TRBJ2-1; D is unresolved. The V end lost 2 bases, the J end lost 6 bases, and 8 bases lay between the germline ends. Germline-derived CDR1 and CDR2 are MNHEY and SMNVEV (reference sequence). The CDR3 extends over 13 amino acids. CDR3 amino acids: CASSLSELNEQFF. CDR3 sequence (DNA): TGTGCCAGCAGTTTAAGTGAGCTCAATGAGCAGTTCTTC.

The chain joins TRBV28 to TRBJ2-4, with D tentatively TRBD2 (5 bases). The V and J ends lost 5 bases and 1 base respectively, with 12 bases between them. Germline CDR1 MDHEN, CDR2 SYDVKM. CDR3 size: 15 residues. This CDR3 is CASSEGGEAKNIQYF. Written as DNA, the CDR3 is TGTGCCAGCAGTGAGGGTGGTGAGGCCAAAAACATTCAGTACTTC.

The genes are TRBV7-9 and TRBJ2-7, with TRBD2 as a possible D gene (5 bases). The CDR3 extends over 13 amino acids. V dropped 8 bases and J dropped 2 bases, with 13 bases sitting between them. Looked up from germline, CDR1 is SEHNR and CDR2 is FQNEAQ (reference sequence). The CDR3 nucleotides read TGTGCCAGCGGTCCTGAGGGCCCCTACGAGCAGTACTTC. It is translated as CASGPEGPYEQYF.

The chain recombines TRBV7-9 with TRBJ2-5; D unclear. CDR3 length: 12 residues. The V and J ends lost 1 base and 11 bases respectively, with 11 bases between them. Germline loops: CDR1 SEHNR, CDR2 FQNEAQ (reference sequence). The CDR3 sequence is CASSLGPGEQYF. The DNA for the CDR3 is TGTGCCAGCAGCTTAGGGCCAGGTGAGCAGTACTTC.

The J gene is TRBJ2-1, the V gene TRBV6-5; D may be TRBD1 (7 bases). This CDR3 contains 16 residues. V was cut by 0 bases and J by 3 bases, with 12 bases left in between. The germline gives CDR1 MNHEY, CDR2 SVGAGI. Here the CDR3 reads CASSYSRRGRYNEQFF. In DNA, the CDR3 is TGTGCCAGCAGTTACTCCCGGAGGGGGCGCTACAATGAGCAGTTCTTC.

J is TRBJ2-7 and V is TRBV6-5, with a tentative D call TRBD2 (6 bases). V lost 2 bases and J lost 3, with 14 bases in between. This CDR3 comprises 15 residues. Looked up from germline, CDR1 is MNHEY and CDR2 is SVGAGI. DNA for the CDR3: TGTGCCAGCAGTTACCGATTTAAGGGAGGCTACGAGCAGTACTTC. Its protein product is CASSYRFKGGYEQYF.

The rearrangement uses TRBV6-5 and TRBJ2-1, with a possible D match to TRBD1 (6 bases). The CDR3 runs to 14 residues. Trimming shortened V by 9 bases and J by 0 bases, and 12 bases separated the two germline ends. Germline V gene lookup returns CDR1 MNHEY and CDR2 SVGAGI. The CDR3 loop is CASRWGPSYNEQFF. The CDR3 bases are TGTGCCAGTCGGTGGGGGCCCTCCTACAATGAGCAGTTCTTC.

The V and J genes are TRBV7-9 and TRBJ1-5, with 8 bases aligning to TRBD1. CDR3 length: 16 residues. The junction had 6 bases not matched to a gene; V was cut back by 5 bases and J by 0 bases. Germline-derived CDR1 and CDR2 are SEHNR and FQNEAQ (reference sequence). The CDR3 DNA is TGTGCCAGCAGCCCCGGGACAGGCTATAGCAATCAGCCCCAGCATTTT. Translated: CASSPGTGYSNQPQHF.

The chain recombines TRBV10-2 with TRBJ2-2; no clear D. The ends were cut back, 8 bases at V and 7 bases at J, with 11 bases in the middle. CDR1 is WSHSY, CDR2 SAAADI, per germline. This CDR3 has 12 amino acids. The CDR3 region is CASRLFGGELFF. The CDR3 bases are TGCGCCAGCCGCCTATTCGGCGGGGAGCTGTTTTTT.

The CDR3 bases are TGTGCCAGCAGTGAGGGAGCCGGGAGTAAGTTCTTC. This sequence encodes CASSEGAGSKFF. The chain uses TRBV6-1 and TRBJ2-1; tentatively, D is TRBD2 (6 bases). This CDR3 is 12 amino acids long. Trimming shortened V by 3 bases and J by 14 bases, and 14 bases separated the two germline ends. Germline V gives CDR1 MNHNS, CDR2 SASEGT.

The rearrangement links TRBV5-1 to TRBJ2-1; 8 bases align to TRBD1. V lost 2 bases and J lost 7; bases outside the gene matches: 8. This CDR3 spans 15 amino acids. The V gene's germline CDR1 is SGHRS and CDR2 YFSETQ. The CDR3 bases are TGCGCCAGCAGCTTCGGACAGGGTCAAGCAAATGAGCAGTTCTTC. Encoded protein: CASSFGQGQANEQFF.

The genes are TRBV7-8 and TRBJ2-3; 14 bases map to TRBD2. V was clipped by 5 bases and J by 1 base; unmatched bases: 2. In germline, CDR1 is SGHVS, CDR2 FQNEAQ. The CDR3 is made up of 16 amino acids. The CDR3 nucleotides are TGTGCCAGCAGCGGGACTAGCGGGAGTCGCACAGATACGCAGTATTTT. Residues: CASSGTSGSRTDTQYF.

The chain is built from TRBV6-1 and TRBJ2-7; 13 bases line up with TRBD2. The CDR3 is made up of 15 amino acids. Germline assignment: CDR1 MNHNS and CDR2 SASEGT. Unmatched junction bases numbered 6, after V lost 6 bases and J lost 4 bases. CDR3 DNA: TGTGCCAGCAGAGGGACTAGCGGGATAACTTACGAGCAGTACTTC. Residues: CASRGTSGITYEQYF.

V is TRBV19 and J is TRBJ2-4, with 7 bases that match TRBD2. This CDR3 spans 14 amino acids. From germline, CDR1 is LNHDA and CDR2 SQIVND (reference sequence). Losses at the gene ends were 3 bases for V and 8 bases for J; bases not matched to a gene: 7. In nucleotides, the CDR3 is TGTGCCAGTAGTATCATGCAGGGAGGGGACATTCAGTACTTC. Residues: CASSIMQGGDIQYF.

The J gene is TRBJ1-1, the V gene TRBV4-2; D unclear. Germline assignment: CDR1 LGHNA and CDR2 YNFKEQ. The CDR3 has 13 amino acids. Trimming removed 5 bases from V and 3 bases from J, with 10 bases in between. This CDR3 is CASSSNRDTEAFF. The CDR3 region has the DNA TGTGCCAGCAGCTCCAACCGGGACACTGAAGCTTTCTTT.

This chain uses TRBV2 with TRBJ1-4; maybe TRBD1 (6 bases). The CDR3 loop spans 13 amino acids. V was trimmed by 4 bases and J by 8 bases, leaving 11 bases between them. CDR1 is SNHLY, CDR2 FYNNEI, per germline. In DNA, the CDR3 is TGTGCCAGCAGTGGGGACAATAGGGAAAAACTGTTTTTT. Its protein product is CASSGDNREKLFF.

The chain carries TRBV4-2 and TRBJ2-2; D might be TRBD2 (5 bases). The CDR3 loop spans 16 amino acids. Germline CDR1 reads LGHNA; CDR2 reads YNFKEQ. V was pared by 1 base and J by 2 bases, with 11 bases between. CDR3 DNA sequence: TGTGCCAGCAGCCAAGTAGGGAGTTCAAACACCGGGGAGCTGTTTTTT. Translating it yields CASSQVGSSNTGELFF.

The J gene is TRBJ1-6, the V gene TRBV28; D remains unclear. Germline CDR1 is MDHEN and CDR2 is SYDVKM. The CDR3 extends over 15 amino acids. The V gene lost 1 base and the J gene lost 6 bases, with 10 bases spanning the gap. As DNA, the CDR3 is TGTGCCAGCAGTTTATCAGGAAAACGTAATTCACCCCTCCACTTT. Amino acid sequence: CASSLSGKRNSPLHF.

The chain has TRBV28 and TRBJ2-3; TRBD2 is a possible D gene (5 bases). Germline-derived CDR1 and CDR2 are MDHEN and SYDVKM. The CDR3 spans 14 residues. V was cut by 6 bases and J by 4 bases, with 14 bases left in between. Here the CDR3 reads CASRAGDFPDTQYF. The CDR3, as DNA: TGTGCCAGCAGAGCCGGGGATTTCCCAGATACGCAGTATTTT.